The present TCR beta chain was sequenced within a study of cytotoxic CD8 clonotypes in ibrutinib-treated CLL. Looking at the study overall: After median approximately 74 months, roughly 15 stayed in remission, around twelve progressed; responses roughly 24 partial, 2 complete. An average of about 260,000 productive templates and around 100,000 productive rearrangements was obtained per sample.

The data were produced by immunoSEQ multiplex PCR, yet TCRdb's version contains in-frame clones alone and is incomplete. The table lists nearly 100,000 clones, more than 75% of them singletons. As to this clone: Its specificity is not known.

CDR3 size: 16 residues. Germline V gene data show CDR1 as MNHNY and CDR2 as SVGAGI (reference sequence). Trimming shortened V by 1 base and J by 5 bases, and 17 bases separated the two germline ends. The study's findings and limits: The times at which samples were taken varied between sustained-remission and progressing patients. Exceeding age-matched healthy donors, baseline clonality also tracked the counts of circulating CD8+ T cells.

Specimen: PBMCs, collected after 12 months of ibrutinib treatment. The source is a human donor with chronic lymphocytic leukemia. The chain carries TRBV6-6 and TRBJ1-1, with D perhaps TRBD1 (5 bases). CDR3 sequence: CASSYFGAREGTEAFF. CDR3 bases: TGTGCCAGCAGTTACTTCGGGGCCAGGGAGGGGACTGAAGCTTTCTTT.